Listed below are T cell receptor beta chains from one sample, sequenced in a study of T cell changes during pregnancy in multiple sclerosis. Assay used: immunoSEQ multiplex PCR; TCRdb lists only in-frame clones, some missing. The sample holds more than 80,000 clones, 75% to 95% seen once. The sequences come from peripheral blood, collected before pregnancy. These receptors originate from a female donor with multiple sclerosis, enrolled in a pregnancy study. CDR3s include the opening cysteine and the closing phenylalanine or tryptophan. A D gene is named only where the DNA matches it firmly. Size is stated for part of the rows, as once, few or many counts, or as a class when the clone is expanded.

clone size: NA
V gene: TRBV7-3
J gene: TRBJ1-1
D gene: NA
CDR3 protein: CASSPQVNTEAFF
CDR3 DNA: TGTGCCAGCAGCCCACAGGTGAACACTGAAGCTTTCTTT

clone size: NA
V gene: TRBV25-1
J gene: TRBJ2-1
D gene: NA
CDR3 protein: CASSTRPGHSRGEQFF
CDR3 DNA: TGTGCCAGCAGTACTCGGCCGGGACACTCACGGGGTGAGCAGTTCTTC

clone size: NA
V gene: TRBV9
J gene: TRBJ1-2
D gene: NA
CDR3 protein: CASSVEGHPSEGYTF
CDR3 DNA: TGTGCCAGCAGCGTAGAGGGACACCCCTCGGAGGGCTACACCTTC

clone size: NA
V gene: TRBV5-3
J gene: TRBJ1-2
D gene: TRBD1
CDR3 protein: CARSLGDRVHGYTF
CDR3 DNA: TGTGCCAGAAGCTTGGGGGACAGGGTTCACGGCTACACCTTC

clone size: NA
V gene: TRBV9
J gene: TRBJ1-1
D gene: NA
CDR3 protein: CASSVVTGMNTEAFF
CDR3 DNA: TGTGCCAGCAGCGTAGTCACAGGGATGAACACTGAAGCTTTCTTT

clone size: once
V gene: TRBV5-1
J gene: TRBJ2-2
D gene: NA
CDR3 protein: CASSLESRGGELFF
CDR3 DNA: TGCGCCAGCAGCTTGGAGAGCCGAGGGGGGGAGCTGTTTTTT

clone size: NA
V gene: TRBV6-5
J gene: TRBJ2-7
D gene: NA
CDR3 protein: CASGAAYEQYF
CDR3 DNA: TGTGCCAGCGGGGCAGCCTACGAGCAGTACTTC

clone size: NA
V gene: TRBV5-1
J gene: TRBJ2-5
D gene: NA
CDR3 protein: CASSIYQETQYF
CDR3 DNA: TGCGCCAGCAGCATCTACCAAGAGACCCAGTACTTC

clone size: NA
V gene: TRBV14
J gene: TRBJ2-7
D gene: NA
CDR3 protein: CASSQDPLDTSQQYF
CDR3 DNA: TGTGCCAGCAGCCAAGATCCACTTGACACCAGCCAGCAGTACTTC

clone size: NA
V gene: TRBV30
J gene: TRBJ1-3
D gene: NA
CDR3 protein: CAWARLSSGNTIYF
CDR3 DNA: TGTGCCTGGGCGCGGCTGAGCTCTGGAAACACCATATATTTT

clone size: NA
V gene: TRBV7-8
J gene: TRBJ2-2
D gene: NA
CDR3 protein: CASRRLRTGELFF
CDR3 DNA: TGTGCCAGCAGGCGTCTACGGACCGGGGAGCTGTTTTTT

clone size: NA
V gene: TRBV11-3
J gene: TRBJ2-5
D gene: NA
CDR3 protein: CASSSLQETQYF
CDR3 DNA: TGTGCCAGCAGCTCCCTCCAAGAGACCCAGTACTTC

clone size: NA
V gene: TRBV19
J gene: TRBJ2-6
D gene: TRBD1
CDR3 protein: CASRTGTAGANVLTF
CDR3 DNA: TGTGCCAGTAGAACAGGGACAGCTGGGGCCAACGTCCTGACTTTC

clone size: once
V gene: TRBV5-4
J gene: TRBJ1-2
D gene: NA
CDR3 protein: CASSGQGYGYTF
CDR3 DNA: TGTGCCAGCAGCGGACAAGGGTATGGCTACACCTTC